These 20 T cell receptor beta chains were sequenced from one sample in a study of blood T cell repertoires in COVID-19. Profiling relied on immunoSEQ multiplex PCR, and the TCRdb table lists in-frame clones only, not all of them. The sample includes about 55,000 clones, 75% to 95% of them seen just once. The sequencing sample was made of peripheral blood. These receptor sequences come from a human donor with active COVID-19. The donor label of this sample is uncertain.

The chain uses TRBV5-6 and TRBJ2-3; 7 bases fit TRBD1. This CDR3 spans 16 amino acids. V lost 0 bases, J lost 0 bases, and 4 bases stayed unmatched. The germline gives CDR1 SGHDT, CDR2 YYEEEE. The CDR3 loop is CASSLGATGSTDTQYF. The CDR3 region has the DNA TGTGCCAGCAGCTTGGGTGCGACAGGGAGCACAGATACGCAGTATTTT.

This sequence joins TRBV4-3 and TRBJ1-5, with D perhaps TRBD1 (5 bases). The V gene's germline CDR1 is LGHNA and CDR2 YSLEER. CDR3 length equals 15 residues. V lost 0 bases and J 6 bases, leaving 12 bases between the germline ends. The CDR3: CASSQDRGIVQPQHF. In nucleotides, the CDR3 is TGCGCCAGCAGCCAAGATAGGGGAATCGTTCAGCCCCAGCATTTT.

The table lists this clone with a few counts. The rearrangement joins TRBV13 to TRBJ1-6; 7 bases are a match to TRBD1. The CDR3 spans 18 residues. V was clipped by 1 base and J by 0 bases; unmatched bases: 6. Germline lookup yields CDR1 PRHDT and CDR2 FYEKMQ (reference sequence). Written as DNA, the CDR3 is TGTGCCAGCAGCTTAGCAGGGACAGCGAGCTCCTATAATTCACCCCTCCACTTT. Translated, it gives CASSLAGTASSYNSPLHF.

Only one count was recorded for this clone. V usage is TRBV12-5 and J usage is TRBJ2-3; the match to TRBD2 covers 13 bases. V gave up 1 base and J gave up 11 bases; unmatched junction bases: 9. The CDR3 loop spans 16 amino acids. Germline loops: CDR1 LGHNT, CDR2 FRNRAP. CDR3: CASGLGTSGGAGGQYF. For the CDR3, the DNA is TGTGCTAGTGGTTTGGGCACTAGCGGGGGGGCCGGGGGGCAGTATTTT.

V usage is TRBV16 and J usage is TRBJ1-1, with 7 bases lining up with TRBD1. V lost 4 bases and J lost 4; bases outside the gene matches: 9. The CDR3 is 15 residues long. Germline V gene lookup returns CDR1 KGHSY and CDR2 FQNENV. The CDR3 sequence is CASSRGQEESTEAFF. The CDR3 DNA follows: TGTGCCAGCAGCCGTGGACAGGAAGAAAGCACTGAAGCTTTCTTT.

This chain links TRBV6-6 with TRBJ1-4; D not resolved. The CDR3 runs 14 residues. Germline values: CDR1 MNHNY, CDR2 SVGAGI (reference sequence). The germline V and J ends were trimmed by 6 bases and 7 bases, with 15 bases remaining between them. Here the CDR3 DNA reads TGTGCCAGCAGCCCTCACGGGCGGGCTGAAAAACTGTTTTTT. This gives the protein CASSPHGRAEKLFF.

This clone was seen more than once but under ten times. V and J are TRBV5-1 and TRBJ1-5; D gene ambiguous. V lost 2 bases and J lost 6, with 9 bases in between. Per the germline V gene, CDR1 is SGHRS and CDR2 is YFSETQ. This CDR3 spans 13 amino acids. The CDR3 sequence: CASSLGGAQPQHF. CDR3 in DNA: TGCGCCAGCAGCTTAGGAGGAGCTCAGCCCCAGCATTTT.

The gene calls are TRBV6-1 and TRBJ2-3; 14 nucleotides match TRBD2. This CDR3 spans 18 amino acids. V was pared by 0 bases and J by 6 bases, with 8 bases of the junction left unmatched. The germline V gene has CDR1 MNHNS and CDR2 SASEGT. This CDR3 reads CASSEALGRTSGGDTQYF. The CDR3 DNA follows: TGTGCCAGCAGTGAAGCGCTCGGACGGACTAGCGGGGGGGATACGCAGTATTTT.

The chain couples TRBV21-1 to TRBJ2-7; TRBD2 is the table's D call, not checked against the DNA. TRBV21-1 is an annotated pseudogene. The length of the CDR3 is 13 residues. This CDR3 reads CASSSRGSYEQYF. For the CDR3, the DNA is TGTGCCAGCAGCAGCCGGGGGAGCTACGAGCAGTACTTC.

Concerning this clone itself: One end of the junction fails to match germline, which may point to a read error. The chain recombines TRBV16 with TRBJ2-6; TRBD2 might be the D (6 bases). The CDR3 has 15 residues. Germline V gene sequence: CDR1 KGHSY, CDR2 FQNENV. The CDR3 DNA follows: TGTGCCAGCAGCCCTGGACTAACCGGGGCCAATGTCCTGACTTTC. Its translation is CASSPGLTGANVLTF.

The rearrangement links TRBV3-1 (or the pseudogene TRBV3-2) to TRBJ2-4; no clear D gene. With 4 bases removed from V and 0 bases from J, the gap between germline ends came to 4 bases. The length of the CDR3 is 13 residues. CDR1 and CDR2 from the germline V gene are LGHDT and YNNKEL (reference sequence). The CDR3 DNA follows: TGTGCCAGCAGCCTCATAGCCAAAAACATTCAGTACTTC. Protein product: CASSLIAKNIQYF.

The chain has TRBV6-5 and TRBJ2-7; 7 positions match TRBD2. V lost 7 bases and J lost 12; bases outside the gene matches: 12. This CDR3 spans 12 amino acids. The germline gives CDR1 MNHEY, CDR2 SVGAGI. CDR3 sequence reads: CASTFYAGVPYF. The CDR3 nucleotides are TGTGCCAGCACCTTCTATGCGGGGGTCCCGTACTTC.

The chain uses TRBV3-1 (or the pseudogene TRBV3-2) and TRBJ2-6; D ambiguous. The germline V gene has CDR1 LGHDT and CDR2 YNNKEL (reference sequence). CDR3 size: 15 residues. V dropped 4 bases and J dropped 2 bases, with 9 bases sitting between them. This CDR3 is CASSPREAGANVLTF. The CDR3 DNA reads as TGTGCCAGCAGCCCCCGAGAGGCTGGGGCCAACGTCCTGACTTTC.

This clone is judged medium-sized. The sample carries other DNA sequences with the same CDR3. V usage is TRBV7-2 and J usage is TRBJ2-7; D gene unclear. Trimming removed 2 bases at V and 5 bases at J, with 10 bases between. This CDR3 comprises 13 residues. Germline CDR1 and CDR2: SGHTA and FQGNSA. The CDR3 sequence: CASSLSLPDEQYV. The DNA for the CDR3 is TGTGCCAGCAGCTTAAGTTTGCCGGACGAGCAGTACGTC.

The CDR3: CASGPGHSIGEAFF. The CDR3 DNA sequence: TGTGCTAGTGGCCCCGGACATTCTATCGGTGAAGCTTTCTTT. The rearrangement uses TRBV12-5 and TRBJ1-1, with D tentatively TRBD1 (5 bases). CDR3 size: 14 residues. Trimming cost V 6 bases and J 7 bases, with 18 bases left between them. The germline V gene encodes CDR1 LGHNT and CDR2 FRNRAP.

This chain links TRBV27 with TRBJ2-7, with 9 bases lining up with TRBD1. With V trimmed by 4 bases and J by 6 bases, 4 bases remained unmatched. Germline CDR1 and CDR2: MNHEY and SMNVEV (reference sequence). CDR3 length: 13 amino acids. The CDR3: CASSWGQGGEQYF. The DNA for the CDR3 is TGTGCCAGCAGTTGGGGACAGGGTGGCGAGCAGTACTTC.

The chain combines TRBV27 with TRBJ2-7, with 9 bases matching TRBD2. V was clipped by 3 bases and J by 6 bases; unmatched bases: 3. The CDR3 has 13 amino acids. Looked up from germline, CDR1 is MNHEY and CDR2 is SMNVEV (reference sequence). The CDR3 here is CASSLGLAAEQYF. The DNA for the CDR3 is TGTGCCAGCAGTTTGGGACTAGCAGCCGAGCAGTACTTC.

The chain employs TRBV6-5 and TRBJ2-5, with TRBD1 as a possible D gene (5 bases). This CDR3 comprises 14 residues. The germline V gene encodes CDR1 MNHEY and CDR2 SVGAGI. V was shortened by 5 bases and J by 2 bases, with 12 bases between the two germline ends. The CDR3 nucleotides read TGTGCCAGCAGTAGTACAGGAACACAAGAGACCCAGTACTTC. Its protein is CASSSTGTQETQYF.

J is TRBJ2-1 and V is TRBV27, with D possibly matching TRBD2 (7 bases). V gave up 3 bases and J gave up 8 bases, with 17 bases separating them. Germline V gene lookup returns CDR1 MNHEY and CDR2 SMNVEV (reference sequence). The CDR3 contains 15 residues. The CDR3: CASSFGGGAWDEQFF. DNA for the CDR3: TGTGCCAGCAGTTTTGGTGGGGGGGCTTGGGATGAGCAGTTCTTC.

The chain couples TRBV9 to TRBJ2-1, with D possibly matching TRBD1 (6 bases). CDR3 size: 14 residues. In germline, CDR1 is SGDLS, CDR2 YYNGEE. V shed 3 bases and J shed 4 bases, with 11 bases lying between them. CDR3 loop: CASSDGTLYNEQFF. The CDR3 DNA reads TGTGCCAGCAGCGACGGGACACTTTACAATGAGCAGTTCTTC.